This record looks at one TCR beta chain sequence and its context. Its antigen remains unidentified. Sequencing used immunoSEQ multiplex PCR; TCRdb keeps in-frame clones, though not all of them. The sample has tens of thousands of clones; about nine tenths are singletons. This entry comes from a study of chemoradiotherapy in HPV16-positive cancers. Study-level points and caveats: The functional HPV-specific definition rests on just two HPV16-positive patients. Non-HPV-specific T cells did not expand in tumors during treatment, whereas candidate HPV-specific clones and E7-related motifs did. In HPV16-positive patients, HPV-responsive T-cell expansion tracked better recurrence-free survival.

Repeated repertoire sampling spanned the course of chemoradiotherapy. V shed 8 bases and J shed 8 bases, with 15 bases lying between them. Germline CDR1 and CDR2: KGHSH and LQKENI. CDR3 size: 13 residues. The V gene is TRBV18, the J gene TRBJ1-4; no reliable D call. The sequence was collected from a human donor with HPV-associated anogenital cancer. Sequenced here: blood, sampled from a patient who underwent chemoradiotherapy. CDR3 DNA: TGTGCCAGCGCCCCGGGAGTTTTAGAAAAACTGTTTTTT. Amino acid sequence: CASAPGVLEKLFF. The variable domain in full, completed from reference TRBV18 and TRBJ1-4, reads NAGVMQNPRHLVRRRGQEARLRCSPMKGHSHVYWYRQLPEEGLKFMVYLQKENIIDESGMPKERFSAEFPKEGPSILRIQQVVRGDSAAYFCASAPGVLEKLFFGSGTQLSVL.